The rows below give T cell receptor beta chains drawn from one sample of a study of radiotherapy plus CTLA-4 blockade in lung cancer. Method: immunoSEQ multiplex PCR; TCRdb's copy keeps in-frame clones and lacks some. The table records roughly 90,000 clones, roughly 85% of them present only once. This specimen consisted of peripheral blood, obtained from a patient treated with radiotherapy plus ipilimumab. These receptors originate from a human donor with non-small cell lung cancer that progressed on radiotherapy plus ipilimumab. Both conserved end residues are part of each CDR3. A D gene is named only where the DNA matches it firmly. Part of the rows lack a size; the others show once, few, many or a class for expanded clones.

CASSSDSYF	TGTGCCAGCAGCTCCGATTCATATTTT	TRBV11-2	TRBJ2-3	NA	NA
CASSIGRLSNEKLFF	TGTGCCAGTAGTATTGGGAGGCTGTCTAATGAAAAACTGTTTTTT	TRBV19	TRBJ1-4	NA	NA
CASSYGTGLAEAFF	TGTGCCAGCAGCTATGGGACAGGATTAGCTGAAGCTTTCTTT	TRBV27	TRBJ1-1	once	TRBD1
CASSRAEGNQPQHF	TGTGCCAGCTCACGGGCAGAGGGCAATCAGCCCCAGCATTTT	TRBV18	TRBJ1-5	NA	NA
CARLAATNTGELFF	TGTGCCCGCCTAGCAGCCACGAACACCGGGGAGCTGTTTTTT	TRBV30	TRBJ2-2	NA	NA
CAWSVQYGYTF	TGTGCCTGGAGTGTCCAGTATGGCTACACCTTC	TRBV30	TRBJ1-2	NA	NA
CASSPTGASTDTQYF	TGTGCCAGCAGCCCGACTGGCGCTAGCACAGATACGCAGTATTTT	TRBV7-3	TRBJ2-3	NA	NA
CASSPDANYGYTF	TGTGCCAGCAGCCCGGACGCTAACTATGGCTACACCTTC	TRBV28	TRBJ1-2	few	NA
CAWRQDQETQYF	TGTGCCTGGAGACAGGACCAAGAGACCCAGTACTTC	TRBV30	TRBJ2-5	NA	NA
CARSLANNHGYTF	TGTGCCAGAAGCTTGGCCAATAACCATGGCTACACCTTC	TRBV5-3	TRBJ1-2	once	NA
CATTAGRINTDTQYF	TGTGCCACCACAGCGGGACGCATTAACACAGATACGCAGTATTTT	TRBV19	TRBJ2-3	NA	TRBD2
CASSLASMNTEAFF	TGCGCCAGCAGCTTGGCCAGTATGAACACTGAAGCTTTCTTT	TRBV5-1	TRBJ1-1	NA	NA
CAWSGGTAEAFF	TGTGCCTGGAGTGGGGGGACCGCTGAAGCTTTCTTT	TRBV30	TRBJ1-1	NA	NA
CASQYGSGNEQFF	TGTGCCAGCCAGTACGGGAGTGGCAATGAGCAGTTCTTC	TRBV7-9	TRBJ2-1	NA	NA
CASSIVGQPPQHF	TGTGCCAGTAGTATAGTGGGACAGCCGCCCCAGCATTTT	TRBV19	TRBJ1-5	once	TRBD1
CASSLNNREGGYTF	TGTGCCAGCAGCTTGAATAACAGGGAGGGAGGCTACACCTTC	TRBV5-4	TRBJ1-2	NA	NA
CASSQSQLRLRGKFSQGPGETQYF	TGCGCCAGCAGTCAATCTCAACTCCGCCTTCGGGGAAAGTTTAGTCAGGGGCCCGGAGAGACCCAGTACTTC	TRBV23-1	TRBJ2-5	NA	NA
CASRMDLGTEAFF	TGTGCCAGCAGGATGGATCTTGGCACTGAAGCTTTCTTT	TRBV27	TRBJ1-1	NA	NA
CASSEEPGTNTGELFF	TGTGCCAGCAGCGAAGAGCCGGGGACCAACACCGGGGAGCTGTTTTTT	TRBV9	TRBJ2-2	NA	NA
CASSQEHGSSYEQYF	TGCGCCAGCAGCCAAGAGCACGGAAGCTCCTACGAGCAGTACTTC	TRBV4-1	TRBJ2-7	NA	NA
CASRDAYGYTF	TGTGCCAGCAGGGACGCTTATGGCTACACCTTC	TRBV28	TRBJ1-2	once	NA
CASSIAGQGATQPQHF	TGTGCCAGTAGTATAGCAGGGCAGGGGGCGACTCAGCCCCAGCATTTT	TRBV19	TRBJ1-5	NA	TRBD1
CASSLRSSGRGQETQYF	TGTGCCAGCAGCTTACGGAGTAGCGGGAGAGGGCAAGAGACCCAGTACTTC	TRBV7-8	TRBJ2-5	NA	TRBD2
CASSLATGGYYEQYF	TGTGCCAGCAGCTTAGCGACAGGGGGCTATTACGAGCAGTACTTC	TRBV7-8	TRBJ2-7	NA	TRBD1
CASSEFGGTGLQETQYF	TGTGCCAGCAGTGAATTTGGGGGCACAGGGCTCCAAGAGACCCAGTACTTC	TRBV25-1	TRBJ2-5	NA	NA
CASNGATANTGELFF	TGTGCCAGCAACGGGGCAACCGCGAACACCGGGGAGCTGTTTTTT	TRBV6-6	TRBJ2-2	NA	NA
CASSPAGFNQPQHF	TGTGCCAGCAGTCCTGCAGGGTTCAATCAGCCCCAGCATTTT	TRBV28	TRBJ1-5	NA	NA
CASSVDRYSDTQYF	TGTGCCAGCAGTGTTGACAGATACTCAGATACGCAGTATTTT	TRBV2	TRBJ2-3	NA	NA
CASRGGIAAGRETQYF	TGTGCCAGCAGGGGGGGCATTGCAGCGGGAAGAGAGACCCAGTACTTC	TRBV27	TRBJ2-5	NA	NA
CASRTGTTAYGELFF	TGTGCCAGCAGAACCGGGACTACCGCGTACGGGGAGCTGTTTTTT	TRBV6-5	TRBJ2-2	once	TRBD2
CASTRGGSPYEQYF	TGTGCCAGCACCAGAGGGGGAAGCCCCTACGAGCAGTACTTC	TRBV6-1	TRBJ2-7	NA	NA
CASSQDSQSSYGYTF	TGCGCCAGCAGCCAGGATTCGCAGTCCAGCTATGGCTACACCTTC	TRBV4-1	TRBJ1-2	once	NA
CASRAETYEQYF	TGTGCCAGCAGGGCCGAAACCTACGAGCAGTACTTC	TRBV6-6	TRBJ2-7	NA	NA
CASSYRDGNQPQHF	TGTGCCAGCAGTTACCGGGACGGCAATCAGCCCCAGCATTTT	TRBV6-5	TRBJ1-5	NA	NA
CASSLEGSGTGANVLTF	TGTGCCAGCAGCTTGGAAGGGAGTGGCACTGGGGCCAACGTCCTGACTTTC	TRBV7-3	TRBJ2-6	NA	NA